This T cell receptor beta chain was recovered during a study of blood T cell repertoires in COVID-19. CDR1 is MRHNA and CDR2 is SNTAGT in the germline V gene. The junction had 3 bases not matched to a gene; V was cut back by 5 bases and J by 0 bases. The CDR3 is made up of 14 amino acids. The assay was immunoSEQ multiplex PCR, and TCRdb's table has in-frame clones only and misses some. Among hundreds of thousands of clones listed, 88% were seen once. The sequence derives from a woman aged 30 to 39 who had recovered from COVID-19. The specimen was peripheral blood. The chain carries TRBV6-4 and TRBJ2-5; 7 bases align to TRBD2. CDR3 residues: CASSPRGDQETQYF. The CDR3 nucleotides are TGTGCCAGCAGTCCCCGGGGGGACCAAGAGACCCAGTACTTC.